Below, 16 T cell receptor beta chains from the same sample are listed, as sequenced in a study of blood T cells in healthy people across ages. A second 7 to 11 cycle PCR used barcoded and J-beta primers. Each CDR3 protein gets one entry after TCRdb re-called the 5' RACE reads with MiXCR. The sample has about 1 million distinct CDR3 sequences, 45% seen once. The sequencing sample was made of blood. The receptors come from a woman aged 60-70 years in good health.

Regarding this clonotype: A read error may produce the germline difference seen at one junction end. The chain uses TRBV3-1 and TRBJ2-3; unclear D gene. Germline V CDR1 and CDR2: LGHDT, YNNKEL (reference sequence). This CDR3 region has 15 residues. The CDR3 DNA reads as TGTGCCTGCAGCCAAGTCGCACCCCGGACAGATACGCAGTATTTT. Translated: CACSQVAPRTDTQYF.

This clonotype has only a few counts. This chain joins TRBV29-1 and TRBJ2-5; TRBD1 matches at 8 bases. This CDR3 contains 13 residues. Germline V gene sequence: CDR1 SQVTM, CDR2 ANQGSEA. The CDR3 sequence is CITGDRLQETQYF. As DNA, the CDR3 is TGCATCACGGGGGACAGGCTCCAAGAGACCCAGTACTTC.

Many counts were recorded for this clonotype. This CDR3 is CSVDAGGGYGYTF. CDR3 sequence (DNA): TGCAGCGTTGATGCAGGGGGCGGCTATGGCTACACCTTC. The chain joins TRBV29-1 to TRBJ1-2, with 8 positions matching TRBD1. V gave up 3 bases and J gave up 4 bases; unmatched junction bases: 4. The CDR3 contains 13 residues. Germline CDR1 and CDR2: SQVTM and ANQGSEA. Variable domain in full (rest from reference TRBV29-1 and TRBJ1-2): SAVISQKPSRDICQRGTSLTIQCQVDSQVTMMFWYRQQPGQSLTLIATANQGSEATYESGFVIDKFPISRPNLTFSTLTVSNMSPEDSSIYLCSVDAGGGYGYTFGSGTRLTVV.

This chain connects TRBV11-2 to TRBJ1-1; 9 nucleotides line up with TRBD1. Germline V CDR1 and CDR2: SGHAT, FQNNGV. The trim removed 5 bases at V and 4 bases at J, leaving 11 bases unmatched. The CDR3 runs to 16 residues. CDR3 DNA sequence: TGTGCCAGCAGCACCACAGGGGGCGTAATGAGCACTGAAGCTTTCTTT. The encoded protein is CASSTTGGVMSTEAFF.

This chain links TRBV3-1 with TRBJ2-7; TRBD1 might be the D (6 bases). Germline V lookup: CDR1 LGHDT, CDR2 YNNKEL (reference sequence). V lost 3 bases to trimming and J lost 7 bases, with 16 bases between them. The CDR3 runs to 14 residues. CDR3 loop: CASSHYRTGREQYF. The CDR3 region has the DNA TGTGCCAGCAGCCACTACAGAACAGGGCGGGAGCAGTACTTC.

This clonotype was observed a few times. The CDR3 spells CASSTETSWEVNEQFF. The CDR3 DNA reads TGTGCCAGCAGTACCGAGACTAGTTGGGAAGTTAATGAGCAGTTCTTC. The chain is built from TRBV27 and TRBJ2-1; D perhaps matches TRBD2 (6 bases). This CDR3 contains 16 residues. The V gene's germline CDR1 is MNHEY and CDR2 SMNVEV (reference sequence). V lost 5 bases and J lost 7, with 21 bases in between.

This chain joins TRBV6-5 and TRBJ2-1, with TRBD2 matching over 8 bases. J lost 10 bases, V lost 0 bases, and 11 bases had no gene match. The CDR3 has 16 amino acids. The V gene's germline CDR1 is MNHEY and CDR2 SVGAGI. DNA of the CDR3: TGTGCCAGCAGTTACTCGGGAGGGACTAGGTCCCCGGAGCAGTTCTTC. This translates into CASSYSGGTRSPEQFF.

The chain combines TRBV29-1 with TRBJ2-5; no reliable D call. Trimming shortened V by 0 bases and J by 5 bases, and 13 bases separated the two germline ends. CDR3 length: 14 amino acids. Germline values: CDR1 SQVTM, CDR2 ANQGSEA. The CDR3 nucleotides are TGCAGCGTTGAAGACGGAGCTGGATCGGAGACCCAGTACTTC. It yields the protein CSVEDGAGSETQYF. Full variable domain (remainder filled in from reference TRBV29-1 and TRBJ2-5): SAVISQKPSRDICQRGTSLTIQCQVDSQVTMMFWYRQQPGQSLTLIATANQGSEATYESGFVIDKFPISRPNLTFSTLTVSNMSPEDSSIYLCSVEDGAGSETQYFGPGTRLLVL.

This clonotype was recorded many times. V gene TRBV6-5 combines with J gene TRBJ2-5; no definite D call. Trimming left V 6 bases short and J 6 bases short, with 8 bases between. CDR3 length: 11 amino acids. Germline V gene lookup returns CDR1 MNHEY and CDR2 SVGAGI. CDR3 bases: TGTGCCAGCAGCTCCCTGCAGACCCAGTACTTC. Its protein is CASSSLQTQYF.

The chain links TRBV7-9 to TRBJ1-2; 7 bases are shared with TRBD1. CDR3 length: 15 residues. The germline CDR1 and CDR2 sequences are SEHNR and FQNEAQ (reference sequence). V lost 5 bases, J lost 2 bases, and 8 bases stayed unmatched. The CDR3 protein is CASSLIGGANYGYTF. The CDR3 DNA is TGTGCCAGCAGCCTAATAGGGGGCGCGAACTATGGCTACACCTTC.

In this sample, this clonotype turned up a few times. V usage is TRBV5-1 and J usage is TRBJ2-7, with a tentative D call TRBD2 (5 bases). CDR1 SGHRS and CDR2 YFSETQ come from the germline V gene. The CDR3 is 11 amino acids. V was clipped by 8 bases and J by 7 bases, with 13 bases between them. In DNA form, the CDR3 reads TGCGCCAGTCAGCTGGGCGGGGAGCAGTACTTC. This codes for CASQLGGEQYF.

The chain couples TRBV10-3 to TRBJ2-1; D call uncertain. Trimming cost V 3 bases and J 13 bases, with 16 bases left between them. The CDR3 is 13 amino acids. The germline CDR1 and CDR2 sequences are ENHRY and SYGVKD. CDR3 residues: CAISDRFAETQFF. The CDR3 coding sequence is TGTGCCATCAGTGATCGGTTCGCAGAGACCCAGTTCTTC.

The chain carries TRBV5-1 and TRBJ2-3; TRBD1 agrees at 7 bases. Trimming cost V 2 bases and J 2 bases; bases outside gene matches: 5. The CDR3 consists of 15 residues. The germline V gene has CDR1 SGHRS and CDR2 YFSETQ. Written as DNA, the CDR3 is TGCGCCAGCAGCTTCACCGGGACAGACACAGATACGCAGTATTTT. Protein: CASSFTGTDTDTQYF.

The chain couples TRBV6-2 or TRBV6-3 to TRBJ2-5; a possible D gene is TRBD2 (5 bases). CDR1 and CDR2 from the germline V gene are MNHEY and SVGEGT. The V gene lost 3 bases and the J gene lost 11 bases, with 19 bases spanning the gap. This CDR3 has 14 amino acids. This chain's CDR3 is CASSYQRSYNEQYF. DNA of the CDR3: TGTGCCAGCAGTTATCAGCGGTCCTACAATGAGCAGTACTTC.

V is TRBV3-1 and J is TRBJ2-7; tentative D call: TRBD1 (6 bases). Germline V CDR1 and CDR2: LGHDT, YNNKEL (reference sequence). V dropped 1 base and J dropped 5 bases, with 12 bases sitting between them. The CDR3 has 14 amino acids. The CDR3 loop is CASSQAGQIDEQYF. CDR3 bases: TGTGCCAGCAGCCAAGCCGGACAGATCGACGAGCAGTACTTC.

This clonotype was detected a few times. The V call is TRBV5-1, the J call TRBJ1-2; 11 bases are shared with TRBD1. Germline V gene data show CDR1 as SGHRS and CDR2 as YFSETQ. V lost 0 bases and J lost 7; bases outside the gene matches: 5. This CDR3 comprises 15 residues. CDR3 in DNA: TGCGCCAGCAGCTTGGATGGACAGGGGGCGTTTGGCTACACCTTC. Protein sequence: CASSLDGQGAFGYTF.